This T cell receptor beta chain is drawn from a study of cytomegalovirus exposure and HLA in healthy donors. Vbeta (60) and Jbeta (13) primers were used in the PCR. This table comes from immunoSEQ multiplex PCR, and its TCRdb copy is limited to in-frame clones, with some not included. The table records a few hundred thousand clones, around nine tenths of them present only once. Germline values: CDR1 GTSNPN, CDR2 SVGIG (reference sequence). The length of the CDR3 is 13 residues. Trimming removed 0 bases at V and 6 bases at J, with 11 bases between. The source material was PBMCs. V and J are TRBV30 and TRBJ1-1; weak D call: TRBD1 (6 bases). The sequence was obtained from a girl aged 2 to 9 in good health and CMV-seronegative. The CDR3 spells CAWSVGGRAEAFF. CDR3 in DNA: TGTGCCTGGAGTGTAGGGGGACGGGCTGAAGCTTTCTTT.